This T cell receptor (beta chain) was sequenced during a study of CD8+ T cells in alopecia areata (dated by TCRdb to about 2018). For context, the study as a whole: Skin from C3H/HeJ donors with spontaneous alopecia (roughly 6-12 months old) was grafted onto female C3H/HeJ recipients that were roughly 6-11 weeks old. To study T cell clonal expansion in alopecia areata, the researchers applied high-throughput TCRbeta sequencing to both the C3H/HeJ mouse model and human patients. In humans, TCRbeta sequencing was performed on scalp tissue and on sorted CD4+ and CD8+ peripheral blood T cells from healthy controls and from patients with patchy or totalis/universalis alopecia areata. Scalp clonality was compared across normal scalp (n=4), patchy alopecia areata scalp (n=8), and alopecia totalis/universalis scalp (n=8). RNA was extracted with the PAXgene miRNA kit for fixed scalp, the miRNeasy kit for PBMCs, and the RNeasy kit for mouse skin. TCRbeta CDR3 regions were amplified by immunoSEQ multiplex PCR using 35 Vbeta forward and 13 Jbeta reverse primers. On the study overall, not on this receptor specifically: Resident alphabeta T cells in normal human skin are also sequenced, complicating scalp TCR repertoire analysis, unlike mouse skin dominated by gammadelta T cells. Lesional scalp, especially in alopecia totalis/universalis, showed higher clonality and more expanded CD8+ clones than normal scalp, suggesting antigenic drive. Shared TCR sequences between patients were less evident than in mice, which may be partly attributable to HLA diversity in the patient population.

The cysteine opens and the phenylalanine closes a CDR3 of 15 amino acids. The DNA has 33 bases, all within the CDR3, and is read from base 1. Based on the germline V gene (reference sequence), the CDR1 and CDR2 sequences are LGHNA and YNLKQL. In this sample, this clone turned up a few times. Its antigen is currently not known. The gene names and germline sequences given are murine. The read ends 4 residues shy of where the CDR3 ends; the end is completed using the germline J gene. Library construction relied on the immunoSEQ multiplex PCR assay. To provide template for TCR sequencing, every sample had RNA extracted and reverse transcribed into cDNA. First-strand cDNA was synthesized with SuperScript III using a 2:1 mix of oligo-dT and random hexamers. A synthetic immune receptor repertoire was used to assess amplification bias, and residual bias was removed computationally. Libraries were sequenced on Illumina HiSeq using 60 bp reads that covered the CDR3 and were read from J toward V. Per the source publication's procedure: Raw reads were preprocessed to remove errors, and CDR3 was defined according to IMGT conventions as the region from the conserved cysteine to phenylalanine. To get clonality, Shannon entropy was normalized by log2 of the number of productive unique TCRs and the result was subtracted from 1. Whether each scalp clone was CD4 or CD8 was inferred by checking scalp TCRbeta sequences against the CD4 and CD8 repertoires from sorted blood. TCRdb retrieved this table from immuneACCESS and kept in-frame rearrangements only. Not all clones are present; in checked studies, unresolved V genes account for under half, and no reason is known for the remainder. For V, J and clone size, that table is used; D and trimming come from the DNA. This sample has more than 250,000 clones, none of them a singleton. 1.2% of the sample is held by the ten biggest clonotypes.

Cells from mouse cutaneous lymph nodes were pooled, stained for CD4, CD8alpha, NKG2D, NKG2ACE and other markers, and then sorted on a BD Influx. Material for sequencing was CD4+ T cells sorted from a lymph node. The sequence is built from TRBV5 and TRBJ2-5, with TRBD1 identical over 8 junction bases. The receptor comes from a C3H/HeJ mouse with alopecia areata. Mice from this strain have the MHC haplotype H2-k. The covered CDR3 bases are TGTGCCAGCAGCCAACCGGGACAGGAGTTGGAC. Translated, this is CASSQPGQELD. The CDR3 as a whole reads CASSQPGQELDTQYF.